These 32 T cell receptor beta chains were all obtained from the same sample, sequenced in a study of cytomegalovirus exposure and HLA in healthy donors (dated by TCRdb to about 2017). Library creation used the immunoSEQ multiplex PCR assay. For the multiplex PCR, a mixture combining 60 forward primers for TCR Vbeta segments and 13 reverse primers for TCR Jbeta segments was used. TCRdb carries this immuneACCESS record with in-frame sequences only. Its versions omit some clonotypes, under half of them owing to an unresolved V gene in the studies checked, with the rest unexplained. Here the sample has 180,000 or so clones; 70% to 90% occur a single time. Approximately 9.4% of the sample lies in the top ten. What was sequenced was PBMCs. The receptor source for this set is a man in his late teens or twenties in good health and CMV-seropositive.

The chain has TRBV6-4 and TRBJ2-1, with D unresolved. The CDR3 runs to 16 residues. Trimming cost V 2 bases and J 5 bases, with 16 bases left between them. The germline gives CDR1 MRHNA, CDR2 SNTAGT. The CDR3 DNA sequence: TGTGCCAGCAGTGACGTCTTTAGGCTAGAAAACAATGAGCAGTTCTTC. It codes for CASSDVFRLENNEQFF.

V is TRBV6-5 and J is TRBJ1-2; TRBD1 is a possible D gene (5 bases). Trimming took 6 bases from V and 3 from J, leaving 11 bases between them. The CDR3 is made up of 13 amino acids. Germline assignment: CDR1 MNHEY and CDR2 SVGAGI. The CDR3: CASSLDSDYGYTF. The DNA for the CDR3 is TGTGCCAGCAGCCTCGACAGCGACTATGGCTACACCTTC.

The chain uses TRBV7-2 and TRBJ2-3; D gene uncertain. The germline CDR1 and CDR2 sequences are SGHTA and FQGNSA. This CDR3 is 13 amino acids long. V lost 3 bases and J 2 bases, leaving 6 bases between the germline ends. The CDR3 DNA follows: TGTGCCAGCAGCTTTTACACCACAGATACGCAGTATTTT. Translation: CASSFYTTDTQYF. The complete variable domain, with remaining parts taken from reference TRBV7-2 and TRBJ2-3, reads GAGVSQSPSNKVTEKGKDVELRCDPISGHTALYWYRQSLGQGLEFLIYFQGNSAPDKSGLPSDRFSAERTGGSVSTLTIQRTQQEDSAVYLCASSFYTTDTQYFGPGTRLTVL.

V gene TRBV13 combines with J gene TRBJ2-3; tentative D call: TRBD1 (6 bases). The CDR3 length is 14 residues. Germline CDR1 is PRHDT and CDR2 is FYEKMQ (reference sequence). Trimming took off 5 bases at V and 0 bases at J, with 9 bases between the two ends. The CDR3 spells CASSRTASTDTQYF. CDR3 bases: TGTGCCAGCAGCAGGACAGCTAGCACAGATACGCAGTATTTT.

This clone was recorded a few times. This chain joins TRBV4-1 and TRBJ2-7; the D gene is possibly TRBD2 (6 bases). Looked up from germline, CDR1 is MGHRA and CDR2 is YSYEKL. This CDR3 is 16 amino acids long. Trimming stripped 1 base from V and 3 bases from J, with 16 bases between. CDR3 protein: CASSQAGRGARYEQYF. For the CDR3, the DNA is TGCGCCAGCAGCCAAGCCGGGAGAGGGGCCCGCTACGAGCAGTACTTC.

The chain recombines TRBV7-2 with TRBJ2-7; 13 nucleotides align to TRBD2. The CDR3 spans 12 residues. Germline V gives CDR1 SGHTA, CDR2 FQGNSA. V lost 5 bases, J lost 9 bases, and 1 base stayed unmatched. This CDR3 is CASSRLAGGQYF. CDR3 nucleotide sequence: TGTGCCAGCAGCCGACTAGCGGGGGGGCAGTACTTC.

This clone was recorded many times. The V call is TRBV5-1, the J call TRBJ1-2; TRBD1 might be the D (5 bases). The length of the CDR3 is 17 residues. V gave up 0 bases and J gave up 0 bases, with 15 bases separating them. CDR1 is SGHRS and CDR2 is YFSETQ in the germline V gene. CDR3 bases: TGCGCCAGCAGCTTGGGGGCAGGGAGGGACTCTAACTATGGCTACACCTTC. Translated: CASSLGAGRDSNYGYTF. The whole variable domain, remainder taken from reference TRBV5-1 and TRBJ1-2, is KAGVTQTPRYLIKTRGQQVTLSCSPISGHRSVSWYQQTPGQGLQFLFEYFSETQRNKGNFPGRFSGRQFSNSRSEMNVSTLELGDSALYLCASSLGAGRDSNYGYTFGSGTRLTVV.

The chain joins TRBV30 to TRBJ1-1; the D gene is possibly TRBD1 (5 bases). V was trimmed by 2 bases and J by 0 bases, leaving 10 bases between them. The CDR3 is 14 residues long. Looked up from germline, CDR1 is GTSNPN and CDR2 is SVGIG (reference sequence). CDR3 DNA sequence: TGTGCCTGGAGTCTACGGGGGATGAACACTGAAGCTTTCTTT. This sequence encodes CAWSLRGMNTEAFF.

The chain is built from TRBV7-6 and TRBJ2-2, with D maybe TRBD1 (5 bases). The CDR3 is 14 residues long. Trimming stripped 5 bases from V and 3 bases from J, with 10 bases between. Germline values: CDR1 SGHVS, CDR2 FNYEAQ. CDR3 sequence: CASSPGPYTGELFF. The CDR3 DNA reads TGTGCCAGCAGCCCAGGGCCCTACACCGGGGAGCTGTTTTTT.

V is TRBV4-3 and J is TRBJ2-5; 11 nucleotides align to TRBD2. Germline-derived CDR1 and CDR2 are LGHNA and YSLEER. The CDR3 totals 14 residues. Losses at the gene ends were 5 bases for V and 5 bases for J; bases not matched to a gene: 4. The CDR3 DNA reads as TGCGCCAGCAGCTTCGGACTAGCGGGTGAGACCCAGTACTTC. Its protein product is CASSFGLAGETQYF.

The V and J genes are TRBV2 and TRBJ1-4; 7 nucleotides match TRBD1. Trimming cost V 6 bases and J 4 bases; bases outside gene matches: 8. Germline lookup yields CDR1 SNHLY and CDR2 FYNNEI. The length of the CDR3 is 15 residues. This CDR3 is CASRADRVGNEKLFF. In DNA, the CDR3 is TGTGCCAGCAGGGCAGACAGGGTCGGTAATGAAAAACTGTTTTTT. The complete variable domain, with remaining parts taken from reference TRBV2 and TRBJ1-4, reads EPEVTQTPSHQVTQMGQEVILRCVPISNHLYFYWYRQILGQKVEFLVSFYNNEISEKSEIFDDQFSVERPDGSNFTLKIRSTKLEDSAMYFCASRADRVGNEKLFFGSGTQLSVL.

This sequence joins TRBV4-3 and TRBJ2-2; 10 nucleotides line up with TRBD1. The CDR3 loop spans 17 amino acids. The junction had 12 bases not matched to a gene; V was cut back by 4 bases and J by 7 bases. Germline values: CDR1 LGHNA, CDR2 YSLEER. The DNA for the CDR3 is TGCGCCAGCAGCCCTACGCCGGGACAGGGGATGGTCGGGGAGCTGTTTTTT. Translating gives CASSPTPGQGMVGELFF.

This clone has just one count. The gene calls are TRBV11-2 and TRBJ2-3; tentative D call: TRBD1 (5 bases). V was trimmed by 1 base and J by 2 bases, leaving 10 bases between them. The CDR3 extends over 15 amino acids. The germline V gene has CDR1 SGHAT and CDR2 FQNNGV. CDR3 protein: CASSLVSGATDTQYF. The CDR3 DNA follows: TGTGCCAGCAGCTTAGTTTCTGGGGCCACAGATACGCAGTATTTT.

This chain links TRBV6-5 with TRBJ2-5; 8 nucleotides line up with TRBD1. The V segment lost 6 bases and the J segment 4 bases; nucleotides outside the gene matches: 4. CDR1 is MNHEY, CDR2 SVGAGI, per germline. CDR3 size: 13 residues. CDR3 residues: CASRTGGLETQYF. CDR3 in DNA: TGTGCCAGCAGAACAGGGGGACTAGAGACCCAGTACTTC.

V is TRBV21-1 and J is TRBJ1-5; TRBD1 was called by the table and not checked on the DNA. TRBV21-1 is a pseudogene. CDR3 length: 13 residues. The DNA for the CDR3 is TGTGCCAGCAGCAAAGCCCTGCTGGCAACCCAGCATTTT. Residues: CASSKALLATQHF.

The chain employs TRBV6-5 and TRBJ2-4, with 12 bases aligning to TRBD2. V lost 4 bases, J lost 8 bases, and 3 bases stayed unmatched. The CDR3 sequence is 14 residues long. The germline CDR1 and CDR2 sequences are MNHEY and SVGAGI. CDR3 coding DNA: TGTGCCAGCAGTTTGACTAGCGGGGGAGACATTCAGTACTTC. Encoded protein: CASSLTSGGDIQYF.

This clone has only one observation. The V call is TRBV5-1, the J call TRBJ1-2; no firm D call. The CDR3 runs 13 residues. V lost 0 bases to trimming and J lost 4 bases, with 7 bases between them. The germline V gene encodes CDR1 SGHRS and CDR2 YFSETQ. CDR3 amino acids: CASSLVESYGYTF. The CDR3 bases are TGCGCCAGCAGCTTGGTGGAGAGCTATGGCTACACCTTC.

The rearrangement uses TRBV12-5 and TRBJ1-2, with TRBD1 matching over 7 bases. CDR3 length: 16 amino acids. J was trimmed by 2 bases and V by 0 bases; bases with no gene match: 6. Germline V gene lookup returns CDR1 LGHNT and CDR2 FRNRAP. DNA for the CDR3: TGTGCTAGTGGTTTGGTAGAAGGGGGCGGCAACTATGGCTACACCTTC. As protein: CASGLVEGGGNYGYTF.

The V and J genes are TRBV4-2 and TRBJ2-5; 10 positions agree with TRBD2. Trimming cost V 1 base and J 2 bases; bases outside gene matches: 4. The CDR3 length is 16 residues. CDR1 is LGHNA and CDR2 is YNFKEQ in the germline V gene. CDR3 in amino acids: CASSQGPSGRQETQYF. CDR3 nucleotides: TGTGCCAGCAGCCAAGGACCTAGCGGGAGACAAGAGACCCAGTACTTC.

The J gene is TRBJ2-6, the V gene TRBV6-5, with D possibly TRBD1 on 5 matching bases. Trimming took off 6 bases at V and 2 bases at J, with 11 bases between the two ends. This CDR3 comprises 15 residues. Germline values: CDR1 MNHEY, CDR2 SVGAGI. The CDR3, as DNA: TGTGCCAGCAGACACAGGACGGCTGGGGCCAACGTCCTGACTTTC. It is translated as CASRHRTAGANVLTF.

V and J are TRBV2 and TRBJ2-5, with TRBD1 identical over 7 bases. Trimming took 7 bases from V and 0 from J; bases not matched to a gene: 2. CDR3 length: 13 residues. Looked up from germline, CDR1 is SNHLY and CDR2 is FYNNEI. CDR3 in amino acids: CASTQGDQETQYF. CDR3 coding DNA: TGTGCCAGCACCCAGGGGGACCAAGAGACCCAGTACTTC.

The chain joins TRBV5-4 to TRBJ1-2, with a possible D match to TRBD1 (6 bases). V was clipped by 0 bases and J by 7 bases, with 13 bases between them. This CDR3 contains 14 residues. CDR1 is SGHNT, CDR2 YYREEE, per germline (reference sequence). The CDR3 region is CASSLEGGVGGYTF. The CDR3 region has the DNA TGTGCCAGCAGCTTGGAAGGGGGTGTTGGTGGCTACACCTTC.

This clone was detected only once. CDR3 DNA sequence: TGCGCCAGCAGCGCATGGGACAGGGGGACTGAAGCTTTCTTT. Its translation is CASSAWDRGTEAFF. The chain has TRBV5-1 and TRBJ1-1; TRBD1 aligns across 11 bases. The CDR3 contains 14 residues. Trimming at V came to 4 bases and at J to 5 bases, leaving 4 bases not matched to a gene. Germline CDR1 SGHRS, CDR2 YFSETQ.

This clone has a handful of counts. The chain couples TRBV6-5 to TRBJ1-1; D gene unclear. With 6 bases removed from V and 0 bases from J, the gap between germline ends came to 11 bases. Germline CDR1 and CDR2: MNHEY and SVGAGI. The CDR3 is 14 amino acids. The CDR3 region has the DNA TGTGCCAGCAGATTCTACGAGATGAACACTGAAGCTTTCTTT. Its translation: CASRFYEMNTEAFF.

The J gene is TRBJ1-2, the V gene TRBV15; D is unclear. V was cut by 4 bases and J by 8 bases, with 20 bases left in between. CDR3 length: 15 residues. Germline V lookup: CDR1 LNHNV, CDR2 YYDKDF (reference sequence). The DNA of the CDR3 is TGTGCCACCAGCACCGAAGAGGCGGCCCTCGGGGGCTACACCTTC. Translating gives CATSTEEAALGGYTF.

The chain couples TRBV2 to TRBJ1-2; tentatively, D is TRBD1 (6 bases). This CDR3 has 12 amino acids. V was cut by 3 bases and J by 4 bases, with 6 bases left in between. CDR1 is SNHLY, CDR2 FYNNEI, per germline. The chain's CDR3 is CASSDRGYGYTF. CDR3 in DNA: TGTGCCAGCAGTGACAGGGGCTATGGCTACACCTTC.

This chain uses TRBV7-3 with TRBJ2-5, with D possibly being TRBD2 (5 bases). V was clipped by 2 bases and J by 3 bases, with 13 bases between them. CDR3 length: 15 residues. Germline loops: CDR1 SGHTA, CDR2 FQGTGA. The CDR3: CASSLYALREETQYF. As DNA, the CDR3 is TGTGCCAGCAGCTTATACGCTCTGAGGGAAGAGACCCAGTACTTC. The full variable domain, with the rest looked up from reference TRBV7-3 and TRBJ2-5, is GAGVSQTPSNKVTEKGKYVELRCDPISGHTALYWYRQSLGQGPEFLIYFQGTGAADDSGLPNDRFFAVRPEGSVSTLKIQRTERGDSAVYLCASSLYALREETQYFGPGTRLLVL.

The rearrangement links TRBV27 to TRBJ1-6, with 11 nucleotides matching TRBD1. Germline V gives CDR1 MNHEY, CDR2 SMNVEV (reference sequence). V lost 7 bases to trimming and J lost 6 bases; unmatched junction nucleotides: 11. This CDR3 contains 17 residues. CDR3 nucleotides: TGTGCCAGCAAACCTTGGGTTGGGACAGGGGGTAATTCACCCCTCCACTTT. The encoded protein is CASKPWVGTGGNSPLHF.

The rearrangement joins TRBV5-6 to TRBJ2-5; a weak D match, TRBD2 (6 bases). CDR3 length: 15 amino acids. In germline, CDR1 is SGHDT, CDR2 YYEEEE. Trimming took 3 bases from V and 4 from J, leaving 16 bases between them. CDR3 coding DNA: TGTGCCAGCAGCTATGACAAGGGGAGGATAGAGACCCAGTACTTC. Protein product: CASSYDKGRIETQYF.

The V gene is TRBV7-9, the J gene TRBJ1-6; D remains ambiguous. The CDR3 loop spans 14 amino acids. Trimming took 0 bases from V and 8 from J, leaving 8 bases between them. Germline V CDR1 and CDR2: SEHNR, FQNEAQ (reference sequence). CDR3 coding DNA: TGTGCCAGCAGCTTAGCACACAGCCATTCACCCCTCCACTTT. It codes for CASSLAHSHSPLHF.

V and J are TRBV19 and TRBJ2-7, with a possible D match to TRBD2 (6 bases). Trimming removed 3 bases at V and 7 bases at J, with 16 bases between. The CDR3 loop spans 14 amino acids. CDR1 is LNHDA and CDR2 is SQIVND in the germline V gene (reference sequence). As DNA, the CDR3 is TGTGCCAGTAGTATTCGGGACGGGAGCATGGAGCAGTACTTC. Its translation is CASSIRDGSMEQYF.

V gene TRBV5-1 combines with J gene TRBJ2-3; 10 nucleotides line up with TRBD2. The CDR3 contains 16 residues. Germline V lookup: CDR1 SGHRS, CDR2 YFSETQ. J gave up 0 bases and V 4 bases, and 5 bases lay outside the gene matches. For the CDR3, the DNA is TGCGCCAGCAGCGGAGCGGGGGGGGTGAGCACAGATACGCAGTATTTT. Translating gives CASSGAGGVSTDTQYF.